A single sample gave rise to the 23 T cell receptor beta chains below, sequenced in a study of T cell repertoires in cytomegalovirus infection. One entry per CDR3 protein, called by TCRdb with MiXCR from the reads. The table shows roughly 90,000 distinct CDR3 sequences, with 20% to 30% occurring only once. No antigen is known for these receptors. Specimen: CD8+ T cells from cultured PBMCs, collected from culture after CMV antigen stimulation. These receptors were collected from a human donor in good health (CMV status not recorded). Some clones in this sample may be carry-over from other donors' samples.

This clonotype was found many times. The V gene is TRBV4-1, the J gene TRBJ2-7, with TRBD2 matching 11 bases. Looked up from germline, CDR1 is MGHRA and CDR2 is YSYEKL. The CDR3 runs to 16 residues. The junction had 6 bases not matched to a gene; V was cut back by 1 base and J by 4 bases. The CDR3 here is CASSQGATSGVYEQYF. DNA of the CDR3: TGCGCCAGCAGCCAAGGGGCGACTAGCGGGGTTTACGAGCAGTACTTC.

This clonotype was detected many times. The chain carries TRBV12-3 or TRBV12-4 and TRBJ2-5; 7 positions agree with TRBD1. This CDR3 is built from 14 residues. After removal of 3 bases from V and 5 bases from J, the junction contained 6 bases not matched to a gene. The chain's CDR3 is CASSLKGAEETQYF. CDR3 nucleotide sequence: TGTGCCAGCAGTTTGAAGGGGGCCGAGGAGACCCAGTACTTC.

The chain links TRBV5-6 to TRBJ2-7, with D hard to call. The germline V gene encodes CDR1 SGHDT and CDR2 YYEEEE. V was shortened by 4 bases and J by 2 bases, with 13 bases between the two germline ends. The CDR3 totals 14 residues. The CDR3 sequence is CASSPQGDTYEQYF. CDR3 coding DNA: TGTGCCAGCAGCCCGCAAGGAGACACCTACGAGCAGTACTTC. The complete variable domain, with remaining parts taken from reference TRBV5-6 and TRBJ2-7, reads DAGVTQSPTHLIKTRGQQVTLRCSPKSGHDTVSWYQQALGQGPQFIFQYYEEEERQRGNFPDRFSGHQFPNYSSELNVNALLLGDSALYLCASSPQGDTYEQYFGPGTRLTVT.

This clonotype appeared a few times. The V and J genes are TRBV28 and TRBJ1-5; D possibly corresponds to TRBD1 (6 bases). Trimming shortened V by 3 bases and J by 0 bases, and 15 bases separated the two germline ends. The germline V gene encodes CDR1 MDHEN and CDR2 SYDVKM. CDR3 length: 17 amino acids. CDR3 bases: TGTGCCAGCAGTTTGGTCATTGGACAGTATAGCAATCAGCCCCAGCATTTT. It yields the protein CASSLVIGQYSNQPQHF.

This clonotype was seen only a few times. V is TRBV11-2 and J is TRBJ2-5; D remains ambiguous. V was shortened by 5 bases and J by 5 bases, with 15 bases between the two germline ends. The CDR3 contains 14 residues. The germline V gene has CDR1 SGHAT and CDR2 FQNNGV. This chain's CDR3 is CASSGRPSWETQYF. In DNA form, the CDR3 reads TGTGCCAGCAGCGGCCGCCCGAGTTGGGAGACCCAGTACTTC. The entire variable domain, with the rest obtained from reference TRBV11-2 and TRBJ2-5, is as follows: EAGVAQSPRYKIIEKRQSVAFWCNPISGHATLYWYQQILGQGPKLLIQFQNNGVVDDSQLPKDRFSAERLKGVDSTLKIQPAKLEDSAVYLCASSGRPSWETQYFGPGTRLLVL.

In DNA form, the CDR3 reads TGCGCCAGCATGGGGATAGTTGGAGCTTTCTTT. Its protein product is CASMGIVGAFF. The V gene is TRBV10-2, the J gene TRBJ1-1; D is uncertain. The V and J ends lost 7 bases and 10 bases respectively, with 13 bases between them. CDR1 and CDR2 from the germline V gene are WSHSY and SAAADI. This CDR3 is 11 amino acids long.

This clonotype was detected a few times. The J gene is TRBJ2-7, the V gene TRBV11-2, with TRBD1 as a possible D gene (6 bases). Germline V lookup: CDR1 SGHAT, CDR2 FQNNGV. The CDR3 is 14 amino acids. Trimming cost V 5 bases and J 2 bases, with 13 bases left between them. The CDR3 sequence: CASSGEGDAYEQYF. Written as DNA, the CDR3 is TGTGCCAGCAGCGGTGAGGGGGACGCCTACGAGCAGTACTTC. The full variable domain, with the rest looked up from reference TRBV11-2 and TRBJ2-7, is EAGVAQSPRYKIIEKRQSVAFWCNPISGHATLYWYQQILGQGPKLLIQFQNNGVVDDSQLPKDRFSAERLKGVDSTLKIQPAKLEDSAVYLCASSGEGDAYEQYFGPGTRLTVT.

In this sample, this clonotype turned up a few times. V is TRBV15 and J is TRBJ1-1; D uncertain. The V and J ends lost 3 bases and 4 bases respectively, with 15 bases between them. This CDR3 has 15 residues. Germline V gene sequence: CDR1 LNHNV, CDR2 YYDKDF (reference sequence). CDR3 bases: TGTGCCACCAGCAGTGTTGACACCCCCCTCACTGAAGCTTTCTTT. This sequence encodes CATSSVDTPLTEAFF.

This clonotype was seen only a few times. The gene calls are TRBV6-1 and TRBJ2-4; 7 nucleotides agree with TRBD2. This CDR3 is built from 11 residues. V was clipped by 6 bases and J by 8 bases; unmatched bases: 1. Germline lookup yields CDR1 MNHNS and CDR2 SASEGT. This CDR3 reads CASRREYIQYF. CDR3 nucleotides: TGTGCCAGCAGGCGGGAGTACATTCAGTACTTC.

V is TRBV28 and J is TRBJ1-5, with D maybe TRBD1 (6 bases). CDR3 length: 14 residues. The germline V gene has CDR1 MDHEN and CDR2 SYDVKM. Trimming took off 11 bases at V and 0 bases at J, with 14 bases between the two ends. The CDR3 nucleotides read TGTGCCTCCAGGGGTTCCCTTAGCAATCAGCCCCAGCATTTT. Translation gives CASRGSLSNQPQHF.

This clonotype was found a few times. V usage is TRBV12-5 and J usage is TRBJ2-1; 9 bases line up with TRBD1. CDR1 LGHNT and CDR2 FRNRAP come from the germline V gene. The junction had 9 bases not matched to a gene; V was cut back by 5 bases and J by 7 bases. The CDR3 is 15 amino acids. The CDR3, as DNA: TGTGCTAGTGGTCCTCAGGGACAGGGAGGGAATGAGCAGTTCTTC. Residues: CASGPQGQGGNEQFF.

V and J are TRBV6-1 and TRBJ2-3, with 14 bases matching TRBD2. The CDR3 is 16 amino acids. Germline trimming cut 4 bases from V and 5 bases from J; bases unmatched to any gene: 5. Germline CDR1 reads MNHNS; CDR2 reads SASEGT. This CDR3 is CASSVGLAGGQDTQYF. The CDR3 region has the DNA TGTGCCAGCAGTGTAGGACTAGCGGGAGGTCAAGATACGCAGTATTTT.

This clonotype was detected many times. CDR3 sequence reads: CARRPLDRGKWLNTEAFF. CDR3 sequence (DNA): TGTGCCAGACGCCCCCTCGACAGGGGGAAGTGGCTGAACACTGAAGCTTTCTTT. The genes are TRBV19 and TRBJ1-1; 9 bases match TRBD1. The CDR3 covers 18 residues. V shed 9 bases, J shed 0 bases, and the junction held 17 bases outside the gene matches. The germline V gene has CDR1 LNHDA and CDR2 SQIVND (reference sequence).

This clonotype was detected only a few times. V and J are TRBV7-2 and TRBJ2-7; D ambiguous. This CDR3 is 13 amino acids long. CDR1 is SGHTA and CDR2 is FQGNSA in the germline V gene. The V end was cut by 3 bases, the J end by 7 bases, with 13 bases between. CDR3 DNA sequence: TGTGCCAGCAGCTTGGGGTCAAGAGGAGAGCAGTACTTC. This encodes CASSLGSRGEQYF.

V usage is TRBV15 and J usage is TRBJ2-3; no reliable D call. Germline assignment: CDR1 LNHNV and CDR2 YYDKDF (reference sequence). Trimming took 3 bases from V and 2 from J, leaving 9 bases between them. There are 14 residues in the CDR3. The chain's CDR3 is CATSRGTNTDTQYF. For the CDR3, the DNA is TGTGCCACCAGCAGGGGAACCAACACAGATACGCAGTATTTT.

Only a few counts were recorded for this clonotype. The rearrangement joins TRBV4-2 to TRBJ2-7; 9 positions agree with TRBD2. This CDR3 region has 15 residues. CDR1 is LGHNA and CDR2 is YNFKEQ in the germline V gene. V lost 3 bases to trimming and J lost 6 bases; unmatched junction nucleotides: 9. The CDR3 loop is CASSQVSGSWGEQYF. The CDR3 DNA reads TGTGCCAGCAGCCAGGTTAGCGGGAGCTGGGGCGAGCAGTACTTC.

In this sample, this clonotype turned up many times. The chain links TRBV7-9 to TRBJ1-1; D possibly corresponds to TRBD1 (5 bases). The CDR3 extends over 15 amino acids. Germline CDR1 reads SEHNR; CDR2 reads FQNEAQ (reference sequence). The V end was cut by 5 bases, the J end by 1 base, with 14 bases between. CDR3 coding DNA: TGTGCCAGCAGCGGGGCAGGGACGGCGAACACTGAAGCTTTCTTT. Amino acids: CASSGAGTANTEAFF.

The table lists this clonotype with many counts. This chain uses TRBV7-6 with TRBJ2-7; 7 bases are shared with TRBD1. This CDR3 is 15 amino acids long. Germline V lookup: CDR1 SGHVS, CDR2 FNYEAQ. The ends lost 5 bases at V and 0 bases at J; junction bases unmatched: 7. CDR3 sequence (DNA): TGTGCCAGCAGCCCCCGACAGGGATTCTCCTACGAGCAGTACTTC. Translating gives CASSPRQGFSYEQYF.

The rearrangement links TRBV2 to TRBJ2-6, with unresolved D. Germline CDR1 reads SNHLY; CDR2 reads FYNNEI. The CDR3 covers 13 residues. The V end lost 7 bases, the J end lost 0 bases, and 4 bases lay between the germline ends. The chain's CDR3 is CASTYSGANVLTF. The CDR3 region has the DNA TGTGCCAGCACGTACTCTGGGGCCAACGTCCTGACTTTC.

The chain links TRBV7-7 to TRBJ2-5; D is unclear. The CDR3 has 16 amino acids. V was clipped by 1 base and J by 2 bases, with 14 bases between them. In germline, CDR1 is SSHAT, CDR2 FNYEAQ (reference sequence). This CDR3 reads CASSLEAGALQETQYF. CDR3 DNA sequence: TGTGCCAGCAGCTTAGAGGCAGGAGCTCTACAAGAGACCCAGTACTTC. Using reference TRBV7-7 and TRBJ2-5 for the parts outside the CDR3, the full variable domain is GAGVSQSPRYKVTKRGQDVTLRCDPISSHATLYWYQQALGQGPEFLTYFNYEAQPDKSGLPSDRFSAERPEGSISTLTIQRTEQRDSAMYRCASSLEAGALQETQYFGPGTRLLVL.

The J gene is TRBJ1-4, the V gene TRBV10-3, with TRBD1 identical over 8 bases. CDR3 length: 13 amino acids. Germline V lookup: CDR1 ENHRY, CDR2 SYGVKD. Germline trimming cut 10 bases from V and 4 bases from J; bases unmatched to any gene: 5. For the CDR3, the DNA is TGTGCCAGCTCGGACAGGGATAATGAAAAACTGTTTTTT. As protein: CASSDRDNEKLFF.

This rearrangement joins TRBV7-3 to TRBJ2-7; the D is unclear. This CDR3 contains 13 residues. The germline V gene encodes CDR1 SGHTA and CDR2 FQGTGA. Trimming shortened V by 1 base and J by 4 bases, and 8 bases separated the two germline ends. CDR3 in DNA: TGTGCCAGCAGCTTAAATGTTGGATACGAGCAGTACTTC. Translating it yields CASSLNVGYEQYF. Drawing the rest from reference TRBV7-3 and TRBJ2-7, the complete variable domain is GAGVSQTPSNKVTEKGKYVELRCDPISGHTALYWYRQSLGQGPEFLIYFQGTGAADDSGLPNDRFFAVRPEGSVSTLKIQRTERGDSAVYLCASSLNVGYEQYFGPGTRLTVT.

By proportion, this clonotype is medium-sized (0.01 to 0.1%). The chain combines TRBV7-3 with TRBJ2-6; TRBD1 matches at 9 bases. CDR1 and CDR2 from the germline V gene are SGHTA and FQGTGA. Trimming at V came to 5 bases and at J to 0 bases, leaving 8 bases not matched to a gene. There are 18 residues in the CDR3. The CDR3 DNA reads TGTGCCAGCAGCCTTTCAGGACAGGGGTCCTCTGGGGCCAACGTCCTGACTTTC. Protein sequence: CASSLSGQGSSGANVLTF.